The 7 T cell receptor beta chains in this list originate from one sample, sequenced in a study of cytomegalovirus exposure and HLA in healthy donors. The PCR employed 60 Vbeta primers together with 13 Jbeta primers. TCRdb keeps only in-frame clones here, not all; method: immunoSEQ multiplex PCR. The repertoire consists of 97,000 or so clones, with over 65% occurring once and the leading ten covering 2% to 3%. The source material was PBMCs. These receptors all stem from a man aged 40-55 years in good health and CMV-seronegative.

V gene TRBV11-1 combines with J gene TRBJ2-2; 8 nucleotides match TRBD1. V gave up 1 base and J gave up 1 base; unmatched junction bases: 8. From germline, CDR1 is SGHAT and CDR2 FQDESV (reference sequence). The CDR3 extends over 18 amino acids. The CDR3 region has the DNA TGTGCCAGCAGCTTAGTCCCTAGAGGGACAGGGAACACCGGGGAGCTGTTTTTT. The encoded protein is CASSLVPRGTGNTGELFF.

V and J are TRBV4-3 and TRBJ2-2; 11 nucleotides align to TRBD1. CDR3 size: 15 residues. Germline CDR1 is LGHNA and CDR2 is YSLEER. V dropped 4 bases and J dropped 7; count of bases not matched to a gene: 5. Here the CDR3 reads CASSPGTGGIGELFF. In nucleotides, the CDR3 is TGCGCCAGCAGCCCCGGGACAGGGGGTATCGGGGAGCTGTTTTTT.

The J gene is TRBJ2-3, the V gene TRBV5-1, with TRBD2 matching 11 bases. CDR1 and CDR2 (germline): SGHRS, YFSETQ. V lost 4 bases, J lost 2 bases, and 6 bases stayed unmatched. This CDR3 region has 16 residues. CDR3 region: CASSGRLAGITDTQYF. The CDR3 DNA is TGCGCCAGCAGCGGCCGACTAGCGGGGATCACAGATACGCAGTATTTT. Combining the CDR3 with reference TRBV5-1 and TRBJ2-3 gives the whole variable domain KAGVTQTPRYLIKTRGQQVTLSCSPISGHRSVSWYQQTPGQGLQFLFEYFSETQRNKGNFPGRFSGRQFSNSRSEMNVSTLELGDSALYLCASSGRLAGITDTQYFGPGTRLTVL.

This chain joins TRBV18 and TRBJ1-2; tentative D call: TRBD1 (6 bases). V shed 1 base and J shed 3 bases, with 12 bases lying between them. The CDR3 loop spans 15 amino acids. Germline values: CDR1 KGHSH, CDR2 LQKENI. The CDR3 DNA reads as TGTGCCAGCTCACCACAGGGATCAGGGGACTATGGCTACACCTTC. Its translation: CASSPQGSGDYGYTF.

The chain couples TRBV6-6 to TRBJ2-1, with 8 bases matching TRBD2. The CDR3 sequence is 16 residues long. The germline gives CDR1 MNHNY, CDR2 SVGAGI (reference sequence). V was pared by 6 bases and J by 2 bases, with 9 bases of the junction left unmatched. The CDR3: CASSSRKRGTYNEQFF. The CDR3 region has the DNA TGTGCCAGCAGCTCGCGGAAGCGGGGGACCTACAATGAGCAGTTCTTC.

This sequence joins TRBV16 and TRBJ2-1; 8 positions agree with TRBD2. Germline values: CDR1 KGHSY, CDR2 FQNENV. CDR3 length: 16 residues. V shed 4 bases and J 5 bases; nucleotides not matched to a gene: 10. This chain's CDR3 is CASSRSPGGLDNEQFF. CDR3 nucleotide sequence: TGTGCCAGCAGCCGATCCCCGGGGGGGCTCGACAATGAGCAGTTCTTC.

CDR3 DNA: TGTGCCTGGAGGACTAGCGGGGGGTTCTACGAGCAGTACTTC. As protein: CAWRTSGGFYEQYF. The chain joins TRBV30 to TRBJ2-7, with TRBD2 identical over 13 bases. CDR1 and CDR2 from the germline V gene are GTSNPN and SVGIG (reference sequence). This CDR3 has 14 residues. V gave up 3 bases and J gave up 3 bases; unmatched junction bases: 2.